Shown below are 31 T cell receptor beta chains from a single sample sequenced in a study of OX40 agonist ivuxolimab in advanced cancers. The data were produced by immunoSEQ multiplex PCR, yet TCRdb's version contains in-frame clones alone and is incomplete. The sample carries about 79,000 clones, about 85% recorded once. The sample consisted of CD4+ or CD8+ T cells sorted from blood, taken in a trial of the OX40 agonist ivuxolimab. The receptors originated from an adult with an advanced solid tumor such as melanoma, head and neck, liver or kidney cancer.

This chain uses TRBV18 with TRBJ1-4; the D is unclear. Germline CDR1 and CDR2: KGHSH and LQKENI. This CDR3 contains 14 residues. Trimming pared 6 bases from V and 6 bases from J, leaving 14 bases between. CDR3 sequence (DNA): TGTGCCAGCTCCCCCGGCAGGCGGGATGAAAAACTGTTTTTT. Translated: CASSPGRRDEKLFF.

This chain joins TRBV20-1 and TRBJ2-3, with D uncertain. The ends were cut back, 4 bases at V and 4 bases at J, with 3 bases in the middle. Germline V gives CDR1 DFQATT, CDR2 SNEGSKA (reference sequence). This CDR3 is 10 amino acids long. The CDR3 protein is CSANPDTQYF. The DNA for the CDR3 is TGCAGTGCTAACCCAGATACGCAGTATTTT.

In its sample, this clone was seen a few times. V is TRBV7-9 and J is TRBJ2-7; tentative D call: TRBD2 (7 bases). Germline V gives CDR1 SEHNR, CDR2 FQNEAQ (reference sequence). Trimming removed 5 bases from V and 3 bases from J, with 20 bases in between. The CDR3 is 16 amino acids. CDR3 DNA: TGTGCCAGCAGCCCACCCCCTTGGGGAGGGGGCTACGAGCAGTACTTC. The encoded protein is CASSPPPWGGGYEQYF. Full variable domain (remainder filled in from reference TRBV7-9 and TRBJ2-7): DTGVSQNPRHKITKRGQNVTFRCDPISEHNRLYWYRQTLGQGPEFLTYFQNEAQLEKSRLLSDRFSAERPKGSFSTLEIQRTEQGDSAMYLCASSPPPWGGGYEQYFGPGTRLTVT.

CDR3 protein: CASSNGGQGAIYEQYF. In DNA form, the CDR3 reads TGTGCCAGCAGTAACGGGGGGCAGGGGGCTATCTACGAGCAGTACTTC. The chain combines TRBV21-1 with TRBJ2-7; TRBD1 is the table's D call and was not checked against the DNA. TRBV21-1 is recorded as a pseudogene. The CDR3 totals 16 residues.

The rearrangement uses TRBV7-2 and TRBJ2-5; tentatively, D is TRBD2 (5 bases). The end of the DNA aligns better with TRBJ2-7, so the J call may be wrong. The CDR3 is 13 amino acids. Germline CDR1 and CDR2: SGHTA and FQGNSA. Written as DNA, the CDR3 is TGTGCCAGCAGCCACCGGGGAGCCTACGAGCAGTACTTC. It codes for CASSHRGAYEQYF.

The genes are TRBV27 and TRBJ2-3; the match to TRBD2 covers 7 bases. CDR3 length equals 14 residues. V gave up 2 bases and J gave up 2 bases; unmatched junction bases: 1. The germline gives CDR1 MNHEY, CDR2 SMNVEV (reference sequence). The CDR3 loop is CASSLQRDTDTQYF. In nucleotides, the CDR3 is TGTGCCAGCAGTTTACAGCGGGACACAGATACGCAGTATTTT.

V and J are TRBV19 and TRBJ2-3; D may be TRBD1 or TRBD2 (6 bases each). The V end was cut by 5 bases, the J end by 0 bases, with 12 bases between. The CDR3 contains 15 residues. Germline CDR1 and CDR2: LNHDA and SQIVND (reference sequence). The CDR3 region has the DNA TGTGCCAGTAGTTGGGGGGCAGAAAGCACAGATACGCAGTATTTT. This translates into CASSWGAESTDTQYF.

The chain carries TRBV5-1 and TRBJ1-4, with D unclear. Trimming pared 4 bases from V and 4 bases from J, leaving 14 bases between. The CDR3 spans 15 residues. Germline lookup yields CDR1 SGHRS and CDR2 YFSETQ. The CDR3 coding sequence is TGCGCCAGCAGCCGGGCCCCGAGCGATAATGAAAAACTGTTTTTT. Amino acid sequence: CASSRAPSDNEKLFF.

The V and J genes are TRBV28 and TRBJ1-4; 9 positions agree with TRBD1. This CDR3 is built from 14 residues. Germline CDR1 reads MDHEN; CDR2 reads SYDVKM. The trim removed 5 bases at V and 8 bases at J, leaving 6 bases unmatched. The CDR3 DNA sequence: TGTGCCAGCAGTAGTGGACAGGGGTACGAAAAACTGTTTTTT. It codes for CASSSGQGYEKLFF.

The CDR3 loop is CASSVTKQGSGETQYF. For the CDR3, the DNA is TGTGCCAGCTCTGTAACAAAACAGGGATCCGGGGAGACCCAGTACTTC. The gene calls are TRBV18 and TRBJ2-5, with D possibly being TRBD1 (6 bases). The CDR3 has 16 amino acids. The germline V gene has CDR1 KGHSH and CDR2 LQKENI. The V end lost 6 bases, the J end lost 5 bases, and 22 bases lay between the germline ends.

The chain uses TRBV30 and TRBJ2-7; the match to TRBD2 covers 13 bases. J was trimmed by 3 bases and V by 1 base; bases with no gene match: 9. This CDR3 comprises 17 residues. Germline values: CDR1 GTSNPN, CDR2 SVGIG (reference sequence). CDR3: CAWSAEGLAGPYYEQYF. CDR3 DNA: TGTGCCTGGAGTGCCGAGGGACTAGCGGGACCCTACTACGAGCAGTACTTC.

This chain connects TRBV13 to TRBJ2-3, with 8 positions matching TRBD1. V gave up 4 bases and J gave up 4 bases; unmatched junction bases: 22. The CDR3 covers 20 residues. The germline V gene encodes CDR1 PRHDT and CDR2 FYEKMQ (reference sequence). CDR3 protein: CASSSYRDRPRSGCPDTQYF. The CDR3 coding sequence is TGTGCCAGCAGCTCATACCGGGACAGGCCCAGGTCTGGGTGCCCAGATACGCAGTATTTT.

V usage is TRBV6-1 and J usage is TRBJ1-5; 7 bases are shared with TRBD1. The CDR3 covers 13 residues. V was clipped by 5 bases and J by 7 bases; unmatched bases: 5. CDR1 and CDR2 (germline): MNHNS, SASEGT. The CDR3: CASSTTGLQPQHF. The CDR3 DNA reads as TGTGCCAGCAGTACGACAGGGTTACAGCCCCAGCATTTT.

The chain has TRBV7-2 and TRBJ2-5; 7 nucleotides line up with TRBD2. V shed 7 bases and J 2 bases; nucleotides not matched to a gene: 13. CDR1 and CDR2 from the germline V gene are SGHTA and FQGNSA. The CDR3 loop spans 16 amino acids. CDR3 amino acids: CASTTQSAGEQETQYF. Written as DNA, the CDR3 is TGTGCCAGCACCACCCAATCGGCGGGGGAGCAAGAGACCCAGTACTTC.

The genes are TRBV5-1 and TRBJ2-7, with 10 bases aligning to TRBD2. V lost 2 bases and J lost 6; bases outside the gene matches: 8. This CDR3 has 15 residues. Germline CDR1 is SGHRS and CDR2 is YFSETQ. The CDR3 region is CASSFLAGEASEQYF. For the CDR3, the DNA is TGCGCCAGCAGCTTCCTAGCGGGAGAGGCGAGCGAGCAGTACTTC.

The chain couples TRBV7-9 to TRBJ2-2; D is unclear. Germline CDR1 reads SEHNR; CDR2 reads FQNEAQ (reference sequence). The CDR3 has 14 amino acids. The germline V and J ends were trimmed by 5 bases and 2 bases, with 9 bases remaining between them. CDR3 in DNA: TGTGCCAGCAGCAGTAGCAGAAACACCGGGGAGCTGTTTTTT. This gives the protein CASSSSRNTGELFF.

This clone appeared once. The J gene is TRBJ1-1, the V gene TRBV7-9, with D uncertain. Germline V gene sequence: CDR1 SEHNR, CDR2 FQNEAQ (reference sequence). CDR3 length: 15 residues. V was clipped by 7 bases and J by 3 bases, with 18 bases between them. CDR3 sequence (DNA): TGTGCCAGCATCCCGTTTGATAGGCCTCACACTGAAGCTTTCTTT. Translating it yields CASIPFDRPHTEAFF. Full variable domain (remainder filled in from reference TRBV7-9 and TRBJ1-1): DTGVSQNPRHKITKRGQNVTFRCDPISEHNRLYWYRQTLGQGPEFLTYFQNEAQLEKSRLLSDRFSAERPKGSFSTLEIQRTEQGDSAMYLCASIPFDRPHTEAFFGQGTRLTVV.

The sample holds one count of this clone. The J gene is TRBJ2-4, the V gene TRBV28; the match to TRBD2 covers 8 bases. Germline V gives CDR1 MDHEN, CDR2 SYDVKM. The CDR3 runs 14 residues. V shed 6 bases, J shed 7 bases, and the junction held 8 bases outside the gene matches. CDR3 DNA sequence: TGTGCCAGCAGCCCGCCGGGAGGGTTGAACATTCAGTACTTC. This gives the protein CASSPPGGLNIQYF.

This sequence joins TRBV14 and TRBJ2-5, with unresolved D. This CDR3 region has 15 residues. The germline V gene has CDR1 SGHDN and CDR2 FVKESK. V lost 1 base and J 4 bases, leaving 13 bases between the germline ends. CDR3: CASSQGRSMGETQYF. The CDR3 nucleotides are TGTGCCAGCAGCCAAGGACGATCAATGGGAGAGACCCAGTACTTC.

V usage is TRBV4-2 and J usage is TRBJ2-7, with D perhaps matching TRBD2 (6 bases). CDR3 length: 17 amino acids. CDR1 LGHNA and CDR2 YNFKEQ come from the germline V gene. Trimming took 0 bases from V and 0 from J, leaving 15 bases between them. The CDR3 spells CASSQDGDSGISYEQYF. Written as DNA, the CDR3 is TGTGCCAGCAGCCAAGATGGGGACTCGGGAATCTCCTACGAGCAGTACTTC.

This rearrangement joins TRBV4-1 to TRBJ1-4, with a tentative D call TRBD1 (5 bases). V was trimmed by 4 bases and J by 7 bases, leaving 10 bases between them. CDR1 is MGHRA and CDR2 is YSYEKL in the germline V gene. The CDR3 consists of 13 residues. Here the CDR3 reads CASSLGAGEKLFF. The CDR3 bases are TGCGCCAGCAGCCTAGGGGCAGGTGAAAAACTGTTTTTT.

The chain links TRBV14 to TRBJ1-3; D is undetermined. V was clipped by 1 base and J by 2 bases, with 6 bases between them. Germline V gene sequence: CDR1 SGHDN, CDR2 FVKESK. The CDR3 covers 14 residues. CDR3 sequence: CASSQGGPGNTIYF. The CDR3 DNA follows: TGTGCCAGCAGCCAAGGAGGGCCTGGAAACACCATATATTTT. Full variable domain (outside the CDR3, taken from reference TRBV14 and TRBJ1-3): EAGVTQFPSHSVIEKGQTVTLRCDPISGHDNLYWYRRVMGKEIKFLLHFVKESKQDESGMPNNRFLAERTGGTYSTLKVQPAELEDSGVYFCASSQGGPGNTIYFGEGSWLTVV.

The chain is built from TRBV4-2 and TRBJ2-3; D ambiguous. The V end lost 1 base, the J end lost 2 bases, and 4 bases lay between the germline ends. The CDR3 contains 13 residues. Per the germline V gene, CDR1 is LGHNA and CDR2 is YNFKEQ. The CDR3 region has the DNA TGTGCCAGCAGCCAAGCCTACACAGATACGCAGTATTTT. It encodes CASSQAYTDTQYF.

The chain links TRBV7-2 to TRBJ2-7, with TRBD2 matching over 8 bases. Unmatched junction bases numbered 7, after V lost 4 bases and J lost 5 bases. CDR1 is SGHTA and CDR2 is FQGNSA in the germline V gene. This CDR3 region has 14 residues. This CDR3 reads CASSSGRAADEQYF. In nucleotides, the CDR3 is TGTGCCAGCAGCTCCGGGAGGGCCGCGGACGAGCAGTACTTC.

Regarding this clone: A read error may account for a junction end that differs from germline. This chain joins TRBV7-7 and TRBJ2-5, with D tentatively TRBD1 (5 bases). Germline V gene lookup returns CDR1 SSHAT and CDR2 FNYEAQ (reference sequence). This CDR3 is built from 15 residues. Here the CDR3 DNA reads TGTGCTAGCAGCTTATATTTGGGGCCCCAAGAGACCCAGTACTTC. Translating it yields CASSLYLGPQETQYF.

The chain is built from TRBV7-9 and TRBJ2-5, with TRBD1 matching over 10 bases. The J call may be incorrect, as the DNA end agrees better with TRBJ2-7. The CDR3 contains 14 residues. The germline CDR1 and CDR2 sequences are SEHNR and FQNEAQ (reference sequence). CDR3 DNA: TGTGCCAGCAGCCCCCGGGACAGGGGCTACGAGCAGTACTTC. Protein product: CASSPRDRGYEQYF.

The CDR3 nucleotides are TGCGCCAGCAGCCAAGAAGTCGGGATCCGTCATGGGAATGAAGCTTTCTTT. The encoded protein is CASSQEVGIRHGNEAFF. V usage is TRBV4-3 and J usage is TRBJ1-1; D unresolved. The CDR3 consists of 17 residues. V lost 0 bases to trimming and J lost 7 bases, with 21 bases between them. CDR1 is LGHNA, CDR2 YSLEER, per germline.

This sequence joins TRBV9 and TRBJ2-1; tentatively, D is TRBD1 (6 bases). The CDR3 loop spans 16 amino acids. V gave up 0 bases and J gave up 1 base, with 11 bases separating them. CDR1 is SGDLS, CDR2 YYNGEE, per germline. The CDR3 sequence: CASSVVLGASYNEQFF. The CDR3 coding sequence is TGTGCCAGCAGCGTAGTGTTGGGGGCTTCCTACAATGAGCAGTTCTTC.

The V gene is TRBV9, the J gene TRBJ1-2; possible D gene TRBD1, 5 bases. V gave up 4 bases and J gave up 7 bases, with 23 bases separating them. The CDR3 runs to 16 residues. Per germline, CDR1 SGDLS and CDR2 YYNGEE. The CDR3 bases are TGTGCCAGCAGCCAAGATTGGGACGCGGATCGAGGTGGCTACACCTTC. It specifies CASSQDWDADRGGYTF.

This chain connects TRBV4-2 to TRBJ1-2; no clear D. The V end lost 0 bases, the J end lost 6 bases, and 14 bases lay between the germline ends. Germline assignment: CDR1 LGHNA and CDR2 YNFKEQ. The CDR3 has 15 amino acids. The CDR3: CASSQELRAGHGYTF. The CDR3 DNA reads as TGTGCCAGCAGCCAAGAACTAAGGGCCGGGCATGGCTACACCTTC.

This sequence joins TRBV2 and TRBJ2-1; TRBD1 matches at 7 bases. Germline lookup yields CDR1 SNHLY and CDR2 FYNNEI. V shed 2 bases, J shed 1 base, and the junction held 2 bases outside the gene matches. The CDR3 spans 15 residues. The CDR3 nucleotides are TGTGCCAGCAGTGAATACAGGGGTTCCTACAATGAGCAGTTCTTC. Encoded protein: CASSEYRGSYNEQFF.